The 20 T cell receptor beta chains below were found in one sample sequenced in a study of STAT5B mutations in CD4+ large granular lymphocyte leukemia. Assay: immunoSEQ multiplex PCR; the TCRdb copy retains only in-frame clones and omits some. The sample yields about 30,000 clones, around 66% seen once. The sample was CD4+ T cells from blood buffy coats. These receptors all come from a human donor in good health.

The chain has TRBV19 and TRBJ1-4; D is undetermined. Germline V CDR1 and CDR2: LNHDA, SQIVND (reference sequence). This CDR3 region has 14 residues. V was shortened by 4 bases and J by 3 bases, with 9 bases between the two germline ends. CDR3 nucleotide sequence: TGTGCCAGTAGTACTACCGCAGCTAATGAAAAACTGTTTTTT. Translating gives CASSTTAANEKLFF.

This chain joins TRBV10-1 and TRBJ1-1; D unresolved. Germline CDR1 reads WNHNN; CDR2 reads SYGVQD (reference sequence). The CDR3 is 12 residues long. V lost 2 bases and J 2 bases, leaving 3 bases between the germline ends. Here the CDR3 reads CASSEGNTEAFF. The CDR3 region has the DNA TGCGCCAGCAGTGAGGGAAACACTGAAGCTTTCTTT.

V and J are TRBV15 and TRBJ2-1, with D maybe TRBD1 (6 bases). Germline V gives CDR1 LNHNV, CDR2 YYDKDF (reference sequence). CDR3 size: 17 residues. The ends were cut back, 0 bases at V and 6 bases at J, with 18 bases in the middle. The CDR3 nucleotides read TGTGCCACCAGCAGAGATTTTGGGACAATGAAAGGCAATGAGCAGTTCTTC. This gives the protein CATSRDFGTMKGNEQFF.

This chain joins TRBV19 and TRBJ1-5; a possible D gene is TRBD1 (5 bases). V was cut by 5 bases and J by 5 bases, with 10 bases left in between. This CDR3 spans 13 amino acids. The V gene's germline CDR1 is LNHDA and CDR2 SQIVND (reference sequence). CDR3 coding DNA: TGTGCCAGTAGTGCAACAGGTTATCAGCCCCAGCATTTT. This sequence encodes CASSATGYQPQHF.

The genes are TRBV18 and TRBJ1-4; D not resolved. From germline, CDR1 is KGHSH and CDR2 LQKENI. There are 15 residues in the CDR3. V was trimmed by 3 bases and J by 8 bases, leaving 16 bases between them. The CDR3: CASSPPQYGGEKLFF. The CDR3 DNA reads TGTGCCAGCTCACCTCCACAGTACGGAGGAGAAAAACTGTTTTTT. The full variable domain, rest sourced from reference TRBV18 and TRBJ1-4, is NAGVMQNPRHLVRRRGQEARLRCSPMKGHSHVYWYRQLPEEGLKFMVYLQKENIIDESGMPKERFSAEFPKEGPSILRIQQVVRGDSAAYFCASSPPQYGGEKLFFGSGTQLSVL.

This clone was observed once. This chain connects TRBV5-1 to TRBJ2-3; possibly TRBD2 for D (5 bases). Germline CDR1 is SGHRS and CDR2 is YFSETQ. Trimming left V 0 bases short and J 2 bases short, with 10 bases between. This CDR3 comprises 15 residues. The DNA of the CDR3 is TGCGCCAGCAGCTTGGAAGCTAGCCCCACAGATACGCAGTATTTT. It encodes CASSLEASPTDTQYF.

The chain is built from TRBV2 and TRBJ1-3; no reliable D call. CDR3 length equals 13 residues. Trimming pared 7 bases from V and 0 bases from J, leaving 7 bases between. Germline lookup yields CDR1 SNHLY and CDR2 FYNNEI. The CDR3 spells CASTGHSGNTIYF. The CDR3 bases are TGTGCCAGCACCGGGCACTCTGGAAACACCATATATTTT.

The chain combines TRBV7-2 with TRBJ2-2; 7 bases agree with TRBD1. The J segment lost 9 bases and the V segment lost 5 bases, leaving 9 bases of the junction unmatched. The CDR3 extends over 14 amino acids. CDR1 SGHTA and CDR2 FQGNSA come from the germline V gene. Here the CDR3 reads CASSQNTGARELFF. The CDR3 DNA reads TGTGCCAGCAGCCAGAATACAGGGGCTAGGGAGCTGTTTTTT.

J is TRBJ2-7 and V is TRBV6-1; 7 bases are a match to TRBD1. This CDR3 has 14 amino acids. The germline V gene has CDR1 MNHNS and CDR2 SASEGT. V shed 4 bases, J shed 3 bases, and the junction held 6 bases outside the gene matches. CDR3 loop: CASSVGTVLYEQYF. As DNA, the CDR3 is TGTGCCAGCAGTGTGGGGACAGTACTCTACGAGCAGTACTTC.

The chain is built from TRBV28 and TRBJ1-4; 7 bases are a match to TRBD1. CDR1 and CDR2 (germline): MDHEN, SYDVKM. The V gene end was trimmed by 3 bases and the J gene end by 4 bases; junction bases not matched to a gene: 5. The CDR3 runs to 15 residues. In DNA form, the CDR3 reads TGTGCCAGCAGTTTGCCGGGACAGCTTAATGAAAAACTGTTTTTT. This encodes CASSLPGQLNEKLFF.

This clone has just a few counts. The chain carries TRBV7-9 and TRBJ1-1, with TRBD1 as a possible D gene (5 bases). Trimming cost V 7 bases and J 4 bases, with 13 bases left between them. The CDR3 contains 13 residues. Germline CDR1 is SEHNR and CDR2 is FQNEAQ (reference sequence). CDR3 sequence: CASTFGGPTEAFF. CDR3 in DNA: TGTGCCAGCACATTCGGGGGACCCACTGAAGCTTTCTTT. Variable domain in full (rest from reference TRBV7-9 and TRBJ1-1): DTGVSQNPRHKITKRGQNVTFRCDPISEHNRLYWYRQTLGQGPEFLTYFQNEAQLEKSRLLSDRFSAERPKGSFSTLEIQRTEQGDSAMYLCASTFGGPTEAFFGQGTRLTVV.

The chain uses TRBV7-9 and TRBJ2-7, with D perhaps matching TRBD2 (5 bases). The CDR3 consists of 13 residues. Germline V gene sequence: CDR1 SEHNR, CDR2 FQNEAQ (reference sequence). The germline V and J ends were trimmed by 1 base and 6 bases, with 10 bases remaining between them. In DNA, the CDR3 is TGTGCCAGCAGCTTAGGACCCGCGGGCGAGCAGTACTTC. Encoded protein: CASSLGPAGEQYF.

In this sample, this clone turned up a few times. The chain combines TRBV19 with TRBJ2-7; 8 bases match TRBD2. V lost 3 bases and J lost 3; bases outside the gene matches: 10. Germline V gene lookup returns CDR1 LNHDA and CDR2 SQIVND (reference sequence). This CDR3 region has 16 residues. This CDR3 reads CASSIDPAGAYYEQYF. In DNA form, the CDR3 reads TGTGCCAGTAGTATTGATCCAGCGGGGGCCTACTACGAGCAGTACTTC.

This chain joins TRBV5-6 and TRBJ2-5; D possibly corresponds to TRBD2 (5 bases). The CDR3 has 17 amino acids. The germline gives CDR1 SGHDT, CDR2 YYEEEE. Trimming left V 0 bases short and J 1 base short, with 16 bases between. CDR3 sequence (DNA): TGTGCCAGCAGCTTGGGACGGCGGGTCCTGTTCCAAGAGACCCAGTACTTC. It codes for CASSLGRRVLFQETQYF.

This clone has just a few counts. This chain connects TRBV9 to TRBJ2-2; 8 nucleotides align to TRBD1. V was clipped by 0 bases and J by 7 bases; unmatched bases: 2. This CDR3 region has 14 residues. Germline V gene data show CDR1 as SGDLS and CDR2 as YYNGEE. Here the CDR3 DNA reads TGTGCCAGCAGCGTAGAGGACAGGGTCGGGGAGCTGTTTTTT. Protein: CASSVEDRVGELFF.

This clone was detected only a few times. CDR3 DNA: TGTGCCAGCAGCCGAACGGACGCATTCTCCCCATGGTACTTC. This translates into CASSRTDAFSPWYF. The chain is built from TRBV14 and TRBJ2-4, with unresolved D. The CDR3 runs to 14 residues. The germline V and J ends were trimmed by 4 bases and 15 bases, with 22 bases remaining between them. Germline CDR1 reads SGHDN; CDR2 reads FVKESK. Combining the CDR3 with reference TRBV14 and TRBJ2-4 gives the whole variable domain EAGVTQFPSHSVIEKGQTVTLRCDPISGHDNLYWYRRVMGKEIKFLLHFVKESKQDESGMPNNRFLAERTGGTYSTLKVQPAELEDSGVYFCASSRTDAFSPWYFGAGTRLSVL.

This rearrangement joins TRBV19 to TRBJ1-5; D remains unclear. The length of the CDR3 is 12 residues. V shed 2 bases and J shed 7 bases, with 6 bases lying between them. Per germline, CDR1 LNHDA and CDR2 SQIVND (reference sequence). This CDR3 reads CASSIMVQPQHF. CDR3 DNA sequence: TGTGCCAGTAGTATAATGGTACAGCCCCAGCATTTT.

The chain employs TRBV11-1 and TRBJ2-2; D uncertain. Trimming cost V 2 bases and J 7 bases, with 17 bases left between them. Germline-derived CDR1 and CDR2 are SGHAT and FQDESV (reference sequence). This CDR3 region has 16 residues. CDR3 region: CASSLPGSPKGGELFF. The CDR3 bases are TGTGCCAGCAGCTTACCCGGGTCCCCCAAAGGCGGGGAGCTGTTTTTT.

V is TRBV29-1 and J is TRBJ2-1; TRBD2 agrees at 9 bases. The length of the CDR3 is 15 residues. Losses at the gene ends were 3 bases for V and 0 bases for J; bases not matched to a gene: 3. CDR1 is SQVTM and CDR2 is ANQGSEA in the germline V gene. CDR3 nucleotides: TGCAGCGTTGAGGGCGGGGGGGGCTCCTACAATGAGCAGTTCTTC. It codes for CSVEGGGGSYNEQFF.

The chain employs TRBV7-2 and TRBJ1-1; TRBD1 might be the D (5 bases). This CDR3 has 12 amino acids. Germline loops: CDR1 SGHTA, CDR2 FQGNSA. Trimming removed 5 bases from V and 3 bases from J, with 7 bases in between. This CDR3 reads CASSRQYTEAFF. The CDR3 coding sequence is TGTGCCAGCAGCCGACAGTACACTGAAGCTTTCTTT. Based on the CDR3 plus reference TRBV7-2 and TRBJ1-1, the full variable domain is GAGVSQSPSNKVTEKGKDVELRCDPISGHTALYWYRQSLGQGLEFLIYFQGNSAPDKSGLPSDRFSAERTGGSVSTLTIQRTQQEDSAVYLCASSRQYTEAFFGQGTRLTVV.